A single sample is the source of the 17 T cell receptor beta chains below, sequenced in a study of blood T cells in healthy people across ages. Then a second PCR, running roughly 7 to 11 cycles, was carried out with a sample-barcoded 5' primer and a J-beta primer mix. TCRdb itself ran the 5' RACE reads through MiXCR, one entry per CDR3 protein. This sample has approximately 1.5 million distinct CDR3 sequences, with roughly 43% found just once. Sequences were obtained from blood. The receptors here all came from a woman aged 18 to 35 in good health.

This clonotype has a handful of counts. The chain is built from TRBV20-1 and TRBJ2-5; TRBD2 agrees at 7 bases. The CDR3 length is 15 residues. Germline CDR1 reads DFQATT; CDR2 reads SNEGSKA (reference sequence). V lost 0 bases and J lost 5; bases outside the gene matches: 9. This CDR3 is CSARDRGGVRETQYF. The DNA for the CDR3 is TGCAGTGCTAGAGATCGGGGAGGGGTGAGGGAGACCCAGTACTTC.

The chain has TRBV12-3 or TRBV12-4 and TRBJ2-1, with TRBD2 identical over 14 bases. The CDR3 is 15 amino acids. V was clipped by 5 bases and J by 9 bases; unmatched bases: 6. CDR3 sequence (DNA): TGTGCCAGCAGTCCGACTAGCGGGAGGGCCACTGAGCAGTTCTTC. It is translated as CASSPTSGRATEQFF.

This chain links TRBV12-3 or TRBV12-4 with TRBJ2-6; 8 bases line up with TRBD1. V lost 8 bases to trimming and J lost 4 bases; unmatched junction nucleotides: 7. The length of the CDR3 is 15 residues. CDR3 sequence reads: CASSQGAWGANVLTF. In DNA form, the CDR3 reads TGTGCCAGCTCTCAGGGGGCATGGGGGGCCAACGTCCTGACTTTC.

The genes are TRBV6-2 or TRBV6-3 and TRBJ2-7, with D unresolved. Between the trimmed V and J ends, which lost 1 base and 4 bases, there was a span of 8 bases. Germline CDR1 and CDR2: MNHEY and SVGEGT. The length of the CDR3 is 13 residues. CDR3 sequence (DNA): TGTGCCAGCAGTTACTGGGCGGTATACGAGCAGTACTTC. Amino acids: CASSYWAVYEQYF.

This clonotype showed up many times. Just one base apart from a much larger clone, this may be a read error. The CDR3 sequence is CASSLSRQGGKTQYF. The CDR3 DNA reads TGTGCCAGCAGTTTAAGCCGCCAGGGGGGGAAGACCCAGTACTTC. V gene TRBV28 combines with J gene TRBJ2-5; D tentatively reads TRBD1 or TRBD2 (7 bases each). Germline values: CDR1 MDHEN, CDR2 SYDVKM. Trimming pared 2 bases from V and 6 bases from J, leaving 16 bases between. The CDR3 is 15 amino acids.

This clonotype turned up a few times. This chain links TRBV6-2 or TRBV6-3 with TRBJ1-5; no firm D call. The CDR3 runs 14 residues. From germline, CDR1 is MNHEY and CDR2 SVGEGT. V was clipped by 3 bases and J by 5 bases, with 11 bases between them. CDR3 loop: CASSYTFPYQPQHF. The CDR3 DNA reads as TGTGCCAGCAGTTATACCTTCCCTTATCAGCCCCAGCATTTT.

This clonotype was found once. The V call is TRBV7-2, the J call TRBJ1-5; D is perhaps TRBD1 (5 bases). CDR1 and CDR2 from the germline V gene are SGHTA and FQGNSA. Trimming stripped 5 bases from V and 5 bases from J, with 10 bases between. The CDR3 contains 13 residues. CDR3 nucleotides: TGTGCCAGCAGCGTTCGGGACGATCAGCCCCAGCATTTT. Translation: CASSVRDDQPQHF.

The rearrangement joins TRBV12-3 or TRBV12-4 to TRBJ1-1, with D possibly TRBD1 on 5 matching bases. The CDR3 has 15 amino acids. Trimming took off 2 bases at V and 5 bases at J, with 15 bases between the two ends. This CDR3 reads CASSLSSGRVTEAFF. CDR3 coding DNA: TGTGCCAGCAGTTTATCCTCGGGCAGGGTGACTGAAGCTTTCTTT.

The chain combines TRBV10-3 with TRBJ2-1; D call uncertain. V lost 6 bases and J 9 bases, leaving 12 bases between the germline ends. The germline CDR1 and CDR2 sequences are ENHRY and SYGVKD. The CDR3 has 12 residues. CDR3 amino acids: CAISITAAEQFF. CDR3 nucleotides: TGTGCCATCAGCATCACCGCAGCTGAGCAGTTCTTC.

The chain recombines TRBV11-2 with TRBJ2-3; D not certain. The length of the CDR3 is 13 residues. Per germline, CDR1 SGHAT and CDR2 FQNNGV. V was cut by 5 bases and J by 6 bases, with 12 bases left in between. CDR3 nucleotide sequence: TGTGCCAGCAGCGTATCCCTCGCGGATACGCAGTATTTT. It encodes CASSVSLADTQYF.

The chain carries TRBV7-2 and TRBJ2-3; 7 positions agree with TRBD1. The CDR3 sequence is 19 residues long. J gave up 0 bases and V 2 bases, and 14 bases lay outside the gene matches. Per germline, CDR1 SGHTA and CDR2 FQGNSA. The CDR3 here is CASSLLPRTGLSSTDTQYF. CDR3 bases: TGTGCCAGCAGCTTACTCCCCCGGACAGGACTCTCTAGCACAGATACGCAGTATTTT.

CDR3 amino acids: CASSQEWTFGNEQYF. CDR3 nucleotides: TGTGCCAGCAGCCAAGAGTGGACATTTGGGAATGAGCAGTACTTC. This chain connects TRBV3-1 to TRBJ2-7, with a possible D match to TRBD1 (5 bases). The V end lost 0 bases, the J end lost 7 bases, and 16 bases lay between the germline ends. Germline V gene lookup returns CDR1 LGHDT and CDR2 YNNKEL (reference sequence). The CDR3 length is 15 residues.

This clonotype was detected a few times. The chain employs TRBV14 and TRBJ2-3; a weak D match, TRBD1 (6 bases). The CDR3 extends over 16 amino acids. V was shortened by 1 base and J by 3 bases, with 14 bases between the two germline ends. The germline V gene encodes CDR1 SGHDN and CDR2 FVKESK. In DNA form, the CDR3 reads TGTGCCAGCAGCCAAGGCAGGGGCTGGAGGACAGATACGCAGTATTTT. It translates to CASSQGRGWRTDTQYF.

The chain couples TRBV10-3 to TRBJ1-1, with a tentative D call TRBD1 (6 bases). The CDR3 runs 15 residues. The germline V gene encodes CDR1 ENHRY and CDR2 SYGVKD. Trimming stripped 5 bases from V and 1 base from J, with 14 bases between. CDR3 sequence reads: CAISSPHRANTEAFF. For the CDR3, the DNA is TGTGCCATCAGTTCACCACACAGGGCGAACACTGAAGCTTTCTTT.

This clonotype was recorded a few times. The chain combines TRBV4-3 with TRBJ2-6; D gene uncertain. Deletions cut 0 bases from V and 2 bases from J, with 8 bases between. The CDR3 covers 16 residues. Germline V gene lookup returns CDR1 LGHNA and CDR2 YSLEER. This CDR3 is CASSQDLRTGANVLTF. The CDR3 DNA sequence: TGCGCCAGCAGCCAAGATTTGCGCACTGGGGCCAACGTCCTGACTTTC.

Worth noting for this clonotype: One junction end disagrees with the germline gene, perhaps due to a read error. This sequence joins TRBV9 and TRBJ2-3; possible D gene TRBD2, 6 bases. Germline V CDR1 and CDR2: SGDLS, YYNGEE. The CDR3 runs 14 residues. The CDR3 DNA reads TGTGCCGGCAGCGACAAGCGGGCGACAGATACGCAGTATTTT. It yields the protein CAGSDKRATDTQYF.

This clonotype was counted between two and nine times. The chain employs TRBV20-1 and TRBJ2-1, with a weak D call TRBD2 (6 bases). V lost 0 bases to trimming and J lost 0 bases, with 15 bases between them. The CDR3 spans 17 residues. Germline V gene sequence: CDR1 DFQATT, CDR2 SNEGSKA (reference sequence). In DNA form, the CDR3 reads TGCAGTGCTAGAGACCAAAGCGGGCAGAGCTCCTACAATGAGCAGTTCTTC. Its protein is CSARDQSGQSSYNEQFF.